This T cell receptor beta chain is drawn from a study of blood T cell repertoires in COVID-19. About the study: The study drew acute and convalescent COVID-19 samples from the United States, Italy and Spain. Nucleic acid was either cDNA or gDNA, and it came from T cells, B-cell-depleted T cells, or PBMCs.

A Seattle source enrolled patients during active infection and followed them longitudinally. The CDR3 is 14 residues long. In germline, CDR1 is MDHEN, CDR2 SYDVKM. V was trimmed by 3 bases and J by 9 bases, leaving 14 bases between them. The repertoire was sequenced with immunoSEQ multiplex PCR; TCRdb's copy has only in-frame clones and lacks some. The table has a few hundred thousand clones, approximately 78% seen once. V gene TRBV28 combines with J gene TRBJ2-2; unclear D gene. Sample: peripheral blood. This receptor was taken from a woman aged 70 to 79 with COVID-19, enrolled during active disease. The CDR3 DNA reads TGTGCCAGCAGTTTGGAACCTCTAGGCCGGGAGCTGTTTTTT. Its translation is CASSLEPLGRELFF. Drawing the rest from reference TRBV28 and TRBJ2-2, the complete variable domain is DVKVTQSSRYLVKRTGEKVFLECVQDMDHENMFWYRQDPGLGLRLIYFSYDVKMKEKGDIPEGYSVSREKKERFSLILESASTNQTSMYLCASSLEPLGRELFFGEGSRLTVL.